This T cell receptor (beta chain) emerged from a study of vaccination effects on CD4 cells after COVID-19. Across the study: Two doses of BNT162b2 or mRNA-1273 vaccine were administered to participants.

Sequencing was performed with immunoSEQ multiplex PCR; in TCRdb, only in-frame clones are kept and a portion is missing. The sample lists 77,000 or so clones, over 70% occurring once. With regard to this clone: Its antigen is as yet unknown.

Using viral peptide pools, the ViraFEST assay grew out antigen-specific CD4+ T cells prior to sequencing. Subsequent to a culture period of nine to ten days, CD4+ T cells were isolated. Each vaccine recipient was nucleocapsid antibody negative and had no prior SARS-CoV-2 infection. After fewer than 2.5 million PBMC were placed in each well, they were cultured with approximately 10 IU/ml IL-2 and 8 to 10 ug/ml peptides. Half-medium exchanges with IL-2 medium took place on days 3 and 7. Germline V gene lookup returns CDR1 LNHDA and CDR2 SQIVND (reference sequence). CDR3 size: 13 residues. The V gene end was trimmed by 7 bases and the J gene end by 3 bases; junction bases not matched to a gene: 4. Study-wide points: After vaccination, at late timepoints, clones induced by infection and by vaccine contracted markedly.

The sequencing here drew on CD4+ T cells from PBMCs cultured with SARS-CoV-2 spike peptides, taken before COVID-19 vaccination. The chain is built from TRBV19 and TRBJ2-3; 7 bases line up with TRBD1. The TCR comes from a human donor who received a COVID-19 vaccine. The CDR3 loop is CASIRTGTDTQYF. The CDR3 DNA is TGTGCCAGTATCCGGACAGGAACAGATACGCAGTATTTT.